These T cell receptor beta chains were read from a single sample in a study of shared T cell receptors in the human thymus. Some clones are missing from TCRdb's copy, which holds only in-frame ones; the method was immunoSEQ multiplex PCR. Of 700,000 or so clones listed, 75% to 90% were seen once; the top ten hold under 0.012%. The sample also formed part of further work on human thymus T cells.

The sequenced material came from thymocytes. The origin of the receptors is a girl less than two years old with a congenital heart defect. Both conserved end residues are part of each CDR3. A D gene is named only where the DNA matches it firmly. Some rows have no size entry. The others give once, few or many, or a class for an expanded clone.

TRBV7-7	few	TRBD2	TRBJ2-5	CASSLSPKAGAKETQYF	TGTGCCAGCAGCTTATCCCCAAAGGCGGGAGCAAAAGAGACCCAGTACTTC
TRBV5-4	.	.	TRBJ2-5	CASSMNDPETQETQYF	TGTGCCAGCAGCATGAATGACCCGGAGACCCAAGAGACCCAGTACTTC
TRBV28	few	TRBD1	TRBJ1-2	CASSLSPTSEHRTGPYGYTF	TGTGCCAGCAGTTTATCGCCCACATCCGAACACAGGACAGGCCCCTATGGCTACACCTTC
TRBV5-6	.	.	TRBJ2-5	CASSSKGYRTQYF	TGTGCCAGCAGCTCTAAGGGGTACCGGACCCAGTACTTC
TRBV6-1	few	.	TRBJ2-1	CASSDREYEQFF	TGTGCCAGCAGTGACAGGGAATATGAGCAGTTCTTC
TRBV28	.	.	TRBJ1-2	CASSPRLGAGTHKDGYTF	TGTGCCAGCAGTCCCCGTTTGGGCGCCGGGACTCATAAAGATGGCTACACCTTC
TRBV6-1	.	.	TRBJ1-3	CASSEYFDSTFSGNTIYF	TGTGCCAGCAGTGAATATTTCGACAGCACATTCTCTGGAAACACCATATATTTT
TRBV12-5	.	.	TRBJ1-4	CASGTRQANNEKLFF	TGTGCTAGTGGTACTCGACAGGCAAATAATGAAAAACTGTTTTTT
TRBV7-9	once	TRBD1	TRBJ1-2	CASSLRTGAILFYGYTF	TGTGCCAGCAGCTTAAGGACAGGGGCCATCCTTTTCTATGGCTACACCTTC
TRBV7-9	.	.	TRBJ2-6	CASSLDWSGSIAGANVLTF	TGTGCCAGCAGCTTAGACTGGTCAGGGTCTATCGCTGGGGCCAACGTCCTGACTTTC
TRBV18	.	.	TRBJ1-1	CASSPKRGNTEAFF	TGTGCCAGCTCACCTAAAAGGGGGAACACTGAAGCTTTCTTT
TRBV7-2	.	TRBD1	TRBJ1-4	CASSLPGTGHKENEKLFF	TGTGCCAGCAGCCTCCCAGGGACAGGGCATAAAGAGAATGAAAAACTGTTTTTT
TRBV28	.	.	TRBJ2-7	CASSLKEFSYEQYF	TGTGCCAGCAGTTTAAAAGAATTCTCCTACGAGCAGTACTTC
TRBV4-3	.	.	TRBJ1-1	CASSQDRPRSRGPTEAFF	TGCGCCAGCAGCCAAGATCGGCCCCGGAGTAGGGGTCCAACTGAAGCTTTCTTT
TRBV4-3	.	TRBD1	TRBJ1-2	CASSQDGQGNYGYTF	TGCGCCAGCAGCCAAGACGGACAGGGGAACTATGGCTACACCTTC
TRBV28	once	.	TRBJ1-1	CASPPVGGRGGAFF	TGTGCCAGCCCCCCGGTGGGAGGGCGGGGGGGAGCTTTCTTT
TRBV9	.	TRBD1	TRBJ2-2	CASSYQTGGPTGELFF	TGTGCCAGCAGCTACCAGACAGGGGGCCCCACCGGGGAGCTGTTTTTT
TRBV27	few	TRBD1	TRBJ2-5	CASKRTNRPLQGKRGETQYF	TGTGCCAGCAAAAGAACCAACAGACCATTACAGGGGAAGAGGGGAGAGACCCAGTACTTC
TRBV27	once	.	TRBJ2-6	CASSSIYTGANVLTF	TGTGCCAGCAGTTCTATCTATACTGGGGCCAACGTCCTGACTTTC
TRBV5-8	.	.	TRBJ1-2	CASSLGPDQGRVWNYGYTF	TGTGCCAGCAGCTTGGGGCCTGACCAGGGAAGGGTTTGGAACTATGGCTACACCTTC
TRBV25-1	.	TRBD1	TRBJ1-1	CASRIGQGPNTEAFF	TGTGCCAGCAGAATAGGACAGGGACCGAACACTGAAGCTTTCTTT
TRBV5-4	once	.	TRBJ1-1	CASSPGHDTEAFF	TGTGCCAGCAGCCCTGGACACGACACTGAAGCTTTCTTT
TRBV28	few	TRBD1	TRBJ1-2	CASSLGWGTGSGPTDGYTF	TGTGCCAGCAGTTTAGGATGGGGGACAGGATCGGGACCGACGGATGGCTACACCTTC
TRBV4-3	.	.	TRBJ1-1	CASSPKGGRGQNTEAFF	TGCGCCAGCAGCCCCAAGGGAGGGAGGGGTCAGAACACTGAAGCTTTCTTT
TRBV2	.	.	TRBJ1-4	CASSELGQGNEKLFF	TGTGCCAGCAGTGAATTAGGGCAGGGGAATGAAAAACTGTTTTTT
TRBV5-8	.	.	TRBJ1-2	CASSLSGRKDYGYTF	TGTGCCAGCAGCTTATCAGGGAGGAAGGACTATGGCTACACCTTC
TRBV7-8	.	.	TRBJ1-2	CASTPLGGYTF	TGTGCCAGTACCCCCCTCGGGGGCTACACCTTC
TRBV30	.	.	TRBJ1-6	CAWSRSGSPLHF	TGTGCCTGGAGTCGTAGCGGTTCACCCCTCCACTTT
TRBV2	.	TRBD1	TRBJ2-7	CATDHGRDRVYEQYF	TGTGCCACCGACCATGGGCGGGACAGGGTCTACGAGCAGTACTTC
TRBV27	few	TRBD1	TRBJ2-2	CASSLFSGTGDTNTGELFF	TGTGCCAGCAGTTTATTCTCGGGGACAGGCGATACGAACACCGGGGAGCTGTTTTTT
TRBV29-1	.	.	TRBJ1-1	CSVPRASNTEAFF	TGCAGCGTCCCGAGGGCCAGCAACACTGAAGCTTTCTTT
TRBV4-1	once	TRBD1	TRBJ1-5	CASSQEVGTGSRQPQHF	TGCGCCAGCAGCCAAGAGGTGGGGACAGGCTCCCGTCAGCCCCAGCATTTT
TRBV5-5	.	.	TRBJ1-5	CASRRMSGTRQGRNQPQHF	TGTGCCAGCAGACGCATGTCCGGGACAAGGCAGGGGCGCAATCAGCCCCAGCATTTT
TRBV7-9	.	TRBD1	TRBJ1-5	CASSLGRQGGQPQHF	TGTGCCAGCAGCTTAGGGAGACAGGGCGGTCAGCCCCAGCATTTT
TRBV2	.	.	TRBJ2-7	CASSGQTYEQYF	TGTGCCAGCTCTGGGCAGACCTACGAGCAGTACTTC
TRBV28	.	.	TRBJ1-5	CATLGDNQPQHF	TGTGCCACCCTGGGAGACAATCAGCCCCAGCATTTT
TRBV4-1	once	TRBD1	TRBJ2-1	CASSQAGGYNEQFF	TGCGCCAGCAGCCAAGCAGGGGGTTACAATGAGCAGTTCTTC
TRBV6-6	.	.	TRBJ1-1	CASSYARGNTEAFF	TGTGCCAGCAGTTACGCTAGAGGGAACACTGAAGCTTTCTTT
TRBV7-8	.	TRBD1	TRBJ2-3	CASSLALVPGQGPWRGDTQYF	TGTGCCAGCAGCTTAGCCCTAGTCCCGGGACAGGGCCCCTGGCGAGGGGATACGCAGTATTTT
TRBV4-1	.	TRBD2	TRBJ2-7	CASSQDGGDSYEQYF	TGCGCCAGCAGCCAAGACGGGGGGGACTCCTACGAGCAGTACTTC
TRBV28	.	TRBD1	TRBJ1-5	CASSLGGTDNQPQHF	TGTGCCAGCAGTTTAGGTGGGACAGACAATCAGCCCCAGCATTTT
TRBV28	.	TRBD1	TRBJ1-5	CASSWTGDSNQPQHF	TGTGCCAGCAGCTGGACAGGGGATAGCAATCAGCCCCAGCATTTT
TRBV10-2	.	TRBD1	TRBJ1-1	CASTEPDRGRVTTQNTEAFF	TGCGCCAGCACCGAACCCGACAGGGGGCGAGTTACGACCCAGAACACTGAAGCTTTCTTT
TRBV27	once	.	TRBJ1-1	CASSGRGGNTEAFF	TGTGCCAGCAGTGGGCGGGGGGGGAATACTGAAGCTTTCTTT
TRBV4-3	.	TRBD2	TRBJ2-3	CASSQEAASGAPDTQYF	TGCGCCAGCAGCCAAGAAGCGGCTAGCGGGGCTCCAGATACGCAGTATTTT
TRBV9	.	TRBD2	TRBJ2-1	CASSVGPSGDPNEQFF	TGTGCCAGCAGCGTAGGCCCTAGCGGCGACCCCAATGAGCAGTTCTTC
TRBV10-3	.	TRBD1	TRBJ1-1	CAISGDRGYTEAFF	TGTGCCATCAGTGGGGACAGGGGGTACACTGAAGCTTTCTTT
TRBV2	few	TRBD1	TRBJ1-1	CASRDTETGELGEAFF	TGTGCCAGCAGGGATACCGAGACAGGGGAACTAGGTGAAGCTTTCTTT
TRBV5-6	few	TRBD1	TRBJ1-2	CASSSQGQGLKGYTF	TGTGCCAGCAGCTCGCAAGGACAGGGGTTGAAGGGCTACACCTTC
TRBV9	few	.	TRBJ1-1	CASTGGALNTEAFF	TGTGCCAGCACTGGGGGGGCTTTGAACACTGAAGCTTTCTTT
TRBV7-6	.	.	TRBJ1-5	CASSLAFSTGWDQPQHF	TGTGCCAGCAGCTTAGCTTTCTCAACAGGGTGGGATCAGCCCCAGCATTTT
TRBV6-6	.	.	TRBJ1-4	CASSYHAMAEKLFF	TGTGCCAGCAGTTACCACGCCATGGCCGAAAAACTGTTTTTT
TRBV6-5	.	.	TRBJ1-2	CASSYKGQGDGYTF	TGTGCCAGCAGTTATAAGGGGCAAGGAGATGGCTACACCTTC
TRBV29-1	.	.	TRBJ1-1	CSVGPHPPGTEAFF	TGCAGCGTGGGGCCCCACCCCCCGGGCACTGAAGCTTTCTTT
TRBV25-1	.	TRBD2	TRBJ2-1	CASRRTSPTYNEQFF	TGTGCCAGCCGACGGACTAGCCCAACCTACAATGAGCAGTTCTTC